The 20 T cell receptor beta chains below all came from one sample that was sequenced in a study of blood T cell repertoires in COVID-19. The assay was immunoSEQ multiplex PCR, and TCRdb's table has in-frame clones only and misses some. The profile shows about 190,000 clones, around 84% of them singletons. The source material was PBMCs or T cells enriched from blood (not recorded which). Receptors were obtained from a woman aged 30 to 39 who had recovered from COVID-19.

The rearrangement uses TRBV28 and TRBJ2-7; 13 bases are shared with TRBD2. Germline V CDR1 and CDR2: MDHEN, SYDVKM. The CDR3 spans 16 residues. With V trimmed by 5 bases and J by 2 bases, 6 bases remained unmatched. The CDR3 DNA sequence: TGTGCCAGCAGTGGACTAGCGGGAGTATCGACCTACGAGCAGTACTTC. Translation: CASSGLAGVSTYEQYF.

The genes are TRBV2 and TRBJ1-2, with D unclear. The CDR3 has 11 residues. Germline V gene lookup returns CDR1 SNHLY and CDR2 FYNNEI. V was pared by 6 bases and J by 2 bases, with 4 bases between. CDR3 residues: CASSVNYGYTF. CDR3 bases: TGTGCCAGCAGCGTCAACTATGGCTACACCTTC.

This rearrangement joins TRBV5-1 to TRBJ2-6, with 8 bases identical to TRBD1. This CDR3 comprises 17 residues. Germline assignment: CDR1 SGHRS and CDR2 YFSETQ. With V trimmed by 4 bases and J by 2 bases, 8 bases remained unmatched. CDR3 sequence reads: CASSPQGDRAGANVLTF. In nucleotides, the CDR3 is TGCGCCAGCAGCCCACAGGGGGATAGGGCTGGGGCCAACGTCCTGACTTTC.

This clone is a singleton in its sample. One end of the junction fails to match germline, which may point to a read error. The rearrangement uses TRBV9 and TRBJ2-5; D may be TRBD1 or TRBD2 (5 bases each). The CDR3 totals 15 residues. Germline V gives CDR1 SGDLS, CDR2 YYNGEE. The CDR3 DNA reads TGCGCCAGCAGCGTAGGGAGTAACCAGGGAGAGACCCAGTACTTC. This codes for CASSVGSNQGETQYF.

This sequence joins TRBV18 and TRBJ2-1, with TRBD1 as a possible D gene (7 bases). CDR3 length: 15 residues. Deletions cut 6 bases from V and 8 bases from J, with 20 bases between. Per germline, CDR1 KGHSH and CDR2 LQKENI. The CDR3 protein is CASSEPRTRGDEQFF. In DNA form, the CDR3 reads TGTGCCAGCTCGGAACCCCGCACCAGGGGGGATGAGCAGTTCTTC.

The chain has TRBV2 and TRBJ1-1, with 10 bases identical to TRBD1. The V and J ends lost 7 bases and 5 bases, in that order; junction bases with no gene match: 10. Germline V gene sequence: CDR1 SNHLY, CDR2 FYNNEI. The CDR3 is 15 amino acids. The CDR3 loop reads CASTQRDRGMTEAFF. CDR3 nucleotide sequence: TGTGCCAGCACACAACGGGACAGGGGAATGACTGAAGCTTTCTTT.

The rearrangement uses TRBV18 and TRBJ2-2, with 11 bases that match TRBD1. CDR3 size: 16 residues. CDR1 KGHSH and CDR2 LQKENI come from the germline V gene. Losses at the gene ends were 3 bases for V and 4 bases for J; bases not matched to a gene: 4. CDR3 DNA: TGTGCCAGCTCACCGGGACAGGGGGGACGCACCGGGGAGCTGTTTTTT. Translation gives CASSPGQGGRTGELFF.

V usage is TRBV6-1 and J usage is TRBJ2-7; 7 bases map to TRBD1. V was pared by 3 bases and J by 5 bases, with 7 bases of the junction left unmatched. Looked up from germline, CDR1 is MNHNS and CDR2 is SASEGT. The CDR3 totals 14 residues. The CDR3 loop is CASSETGLLHEQYV. CDR3 DNA sequence: TGTGCCAGCAGTGAGACAGGGTTACTACACGAGCAGTACGTC.

This clone was seen a handful of times. The J gene is TRBJ2-7, the V gene TRBV5-5; a weak D match, TRBD1 (5 bases). The CDR3 covers 13 residues. Per the germline V gene, CDR1 is SGHKS and CDR2 is YYEKEE (reference sequence). The V end was cut by 5 bases, the J end by 5 bases, with 14 bases between. The CDR3 DNA reads TGTGCCAGCAGGGATGTAGGGGTCCACGAGCAGTACGTC. Translated: CASRDVGVHEQYV.

The chain recombines TRBV28 with TRBJ2-1; 8 nucleotides match TRBD2. This CDR3 region has 15 residues. From germline, CDR1 is MDHEN and CDR2 SYDVKM. J gave up 8 bases and V 1 base, and 7 bases lay outside the gene matches. The CDR3 DNA reads as TGTGCCAGCAGTTTATTAGTAGCGGGGCGGGATGAGCAGTTCTTC. Its protein product is CASSLLVAGRDEQFF. Looking up the rest from reference TRBV28 and TRBJ2-1 gives the full variable domain: DVKVTQSSRYLVKRTGEKVFLECVQDMDHENMFWYRQDPGLGLRLIYFSYDVKMKEKGDIPEGYSVSREKKERFSLILESASTNQTSMYLCASSLLVAGRDEQFFGPGTRLTVL.

The genes are TRBV30 and TRBJ2-5; perhaps TRBD1 as D (5 bases). Germline CDR1 reads GTSNPN; CDR2 reads SVGIG (reference sequence). Trimming removed 0 bases from V and 5 bases from J, with 10 bases in between. The CDR3 length is 13 residues. The CDR3 region has the DNA TGTGCCTGGAGTGTGGGCCACAGGGAGACCCAGTACTTC. Amino acid sequence: CAWSVGHRETQYF.

V is TRBV19 and J is TRBJ2-3, with TRBD2 matching over 10 bases. This CDR3 has 15 amino acids. CDR1 is LNHDA, CDR2 SQIVND, per germline (reference sequence). Germline trimming cut 4 bases from V and 1 base from J; bases unmatched to any gene: 2. This chain's CDR3 is CASSKGTSGTDTQYF. Written as DNA, the CDR3 is TGTGCCAGTAGTAAGGGGACTAGCGGCACAGATACGCAGTATTTT.

This clone occurred once. The CDR3, as DNA: TGTGCCAGCAGCTTAGTTGAGGGAACAGATACGCAGTATTTT. It is translated as CASSLVEGTDTQYF. The J gene is TRBJ2-3, the V gene TRBV7-3; D might be TRBD2 (5 bases). Germline CDR1 and CDR2: SGHTA and FQGTGA. The CDR3 is 14 residues long. V was trimmed by 2 bases and J by 3 bases, leaving 9 bases between them.

Only one count was recorded for this clone. CDR3 sequence (DNA): TGCGCCAGCAGCTTAGCGGGGGATAGCAATCAGCCCCAGCATTTT. It translates to CASSLAGDSNQPQHF. The chain links TRBV5-1 to TRBJ1-5, with D possibly matching TRBD1 (5 bases). CDR1 is SGHRS, CDR2 YFSETQ, per germline. Between the trimmed V and J ends, which lost 2 bases and 0 bases, there was a span of 9 bases. This CDR3 spans 15 amino acids.

The V and J genes are TRBV29-1 and TRBJ2-3; tentative D call: TRBD1 (6 bases). Per the germline V gene, CDR1 is SQVTM and CDR2 is ANQGSEA. The CDR3 runs 15 residues. V was cut by 4 bases and J by 5 bases, with 19 bases left in between. The CDR3 DNA is TGCAGCGTTGGAATGAGACAGGCCCAAGGAGATACGCAGTATTTT. Translating it yields CSVGMRQAQGDTQYF.

The chain has TRBV7-9 and TRBJ1-2; no clear D gene. Germline loops: CDR1 SEHNR, CDR2 FQNEAQ (reference sequence). The V gene lost 4 bases and the J gene lost 8 bases, with 11 bases spanning the gap. The CDR3 loop spans 12 amino acids. Here the CDR3 DNA reads TGTGCCAGCAGCTGGGCAGAAAGGGGCTACACCTTC. Its translation is CASSWAERGYTF.

The chain has TRBV24-1 and TRBJ2-3, with TRBD2 as a possible D gene (7 bases). The germline CDR1 and CDR2 sequences are KGHDR and SFDVKD. The CDR3 totals 14 residues. V was cut by 4 bases and J by 6 bases, with 13 bases left in between. Written as DNA, the CDR3 is TGTGCCACCAGTGAGGGGGGGCCGGTGGATACGCAGTATTTT. It codes for CATSEGGPVDTQYF.

The chain recombines TRBV6-5 with TRBJ2-7; 7 nucleotides match TRBD1. V lost 5 bases, J lost 2 bases, and 3 bases stayed unmatched. Looked up from germline, CDR1 is MNHEY and CDR2 is SVGAGI. The CDR3 spans 13 residues. DNA for the CDR3: TGTGCCAGCAGTAGACAGGGCCCCTACGAGCAGTACTTC. Residues: CASSRQGPYEQYF.

This clone was observed at least ten times. V and J are TRBV9 and TRBJ2-7; 9 bases match TRBD2. The junction had 10 bases not matched to a gene; V was cut back by 2 bases and J by 7 bases. The CDR3 spans 15 residues. Germline V gives CDR1 SGDLS, CDR2 YYNGEE. CDR3 coding DNA: TGTGCCAGCAGCGTTGGGGGACTAGCCGCTGTGGAGCAGTACTTC. This gives the protein CASSVGGLAAVEQYF.

This clone has a single count. This chain joins TRBV24-1 and TRBJ1-5, with 7 bases fitting TRBD1. The V and J ends lost 1 base and 15 bases, in that order; junction bases with no gene match: 8. The CDR3 has 13 residues. Looked up from germline, CDR1 is KGHDR and CDR2 is SFDVKD. CDR3 nucleotides: TGTGCCACCAGTGATTTCAGGACAGGCCGTTTGCATTTT. Encoded protein: CATSDFRTGRLHF.